Presented here are 25 T cell receptor beta chains from one specimen sequenced in a study of molecular identifiers for immune sequencing clone quantification. Each CDR3 protein is one row after TCRdb ran MiXCR on the PCR reads. This table has around 460,000 distinct CDR3 sequences, around a fifth appearing once. The sequencing sample was made of naive CD8+ T cells from blood, with Jurkat cell RNA spiked in. Subset of the sample: FACS-sorted CD8+CD4-CCR7+CD45RA+ naive T cells. The receptors were gathered from a human donor in good health. Some libraries in this study had Jurkat cell RNA spiked in.

A few counts support this clonotype. The V call is TRBV6-2 or TRBV6-3, the J call TRBJ2-7; TRBD1 aligns across 9 bases. Germline trimming cut 2 bases from V and 0 bases from J; bases unmatched to any gene: 8. CDR1 MNHEY and CDR2 SVGEGT come from the germline V gene. The CDR3 covers 17 residues. CDR3 DNA: TGTGCCAGCAGTTACCCCCATCGGGACAGGGACTCCTACGAGCAGTACTTC. Its protein product is CASSYPHRDRDSYEQYF.

There are many counts of this clonotype. This rearrangement joins TRBV6-5 to TRBJ2-7; no reliable D call. Trimming removed 2 bases at V and 1 base at J, with 9 bases between. Looked up from germline, CDR1 is MNHEY and CDR2 is SVGAGI. The CDR3 totals 14 residues. CDR3 DNA: TGTGCCAGCAGTTACGAGGCGCGGTCCTACGAGCAGTACTTC. It specifies CASSYEARSYEQYF.

This clonotype was detected many times. The genes are TRBV7-9 and TRBJ2-7, with 13 bases fitting TRBD2. Germline loops: CDR1 SEHNR, CDR2 FQNEAQ (reference sequence). The V segment lost 5 bases and the J segment 2 bases; nucleotides outside the gene matches: 6. CDR3 size: 16 residues. The CDR3 coding sequence is TGTGCCAGCAGCCCGACTAGCGGGGGGTCGACCTACGAGCAGTACTTC. Protein sequence: CASSPTSGGSTYEQYF.

V gene TRBV6-1 combines with J gene TRBJ1-2; no clear D. Trimming pared 0 bases from V and 10 bases from J, leaving 12 bases between. Per the germline V gene, CDR1 is MNHNS and CDR2 is SASEGT. This CDR3 region has 13 residues. The CDR3 region has the DNA TGTGCCAGCAGTGAAGCGGGGTACAAGAACTACACCTTC. Amino acid sequence: CASSEAGYKNYTF.

This chain joins TRBV7-9 and TRBJ2-7; 14 nucleotides agree with TRBD2. CDR3 length: 16 amino acids. J was trimmed by 2 bases and V by 1 base; bases with no gene match: 1. Per germline, CDR1 SEHNR and CDR2 FQNEAQ (reference sequence). CDR3 amino acids: CASSLEGLAGAYEQYF. The CDR3 nucleotides are TGTGCCAGCAGCTTAGAGGGACTAGCGGGGGCCTACGAGCAGTACTTC.

Ten or more counts support this clonotype. The genes are TRBV20-1 and TRBJ2-3; 10 bases are shared with TRBD2. Germline CDR1 is DFQATT and CDR2 is SNEGSKA (reference sequence). After removal of 5 bases from V and 4 bases from J, the junction contained 12 bases not matched to a gene. This CDR3 spans 16 amino acids. CDR3 sequence: CSAHLPASGRADTQYF. The CDR3 DNA follows: TGCAGTGCTCATTTACCGGCTAGCGGGAGAGCAGATACGCAGTATTTT.

In its sample, this clonotype was seen many times. V usage is TRBV1 and J usage is TRBJ2-3. TRBV1 is flagged as a pseudogene. This CDR3 is built from 15 residues. The CDR3 coding sequence is TGCACCAGCAGCCAGACAAGTTGCGACACAGATACGCAGTATTTT. This codes for CTSSQTSCDTDTQYF.

This chain uses TRBV29-1 with TRBJ2-7, with D tentatively TRBD2 (5 bases). The CDR3 is 13 residues long. Deletions cut 4 bases from V and 6 bases from J, with 16 bases between. Germline CDR1 is SQVTM and CDR2 is ANQGSEA. CDR3 residues: CSVGGILAGEQYF. CDR3 sequence (DNA): TGCAGCGTTGGTGGTATCCTAGCTGGCGAGCAGTACTTC.

This clonotype came up a few times. The V call is TRBV29-1, the J call TRBJ2-7; D not resolved. Germline CDR1 SQVTM, CDR2 ANQGSEA. V gave up 6 bases and J gave up 3 bases, with 6 bases separating them. This CDR3 spans 10 amino acids. CDR3 residues: CSVVVYEQYF. The CDR3 DNA reads as TGCAGCGTGGTTGTCTACGAGCAGTACTTC.

Many counts were recorded for this clonotype. The genes are TRBV6-5 and TRBJ2-4, with D perhaps TRBD1 (6 bases). Germline assignment: CDR1 MNHEY and CDR2 SVGAGI. The ends were cut back, 5 bases at V and 6 bases at J, with 17 bases in the middle. This CDR3 is built from 15 residues. The CDR3 loop is CASSAGLPTGNIQYF. As DNA, the CDR3 is TGTGCCAGCAGTGCCGGGCTCCCGACAGGAAACATTCAGTACTTC.

The chain carries TRBV27 and TRBJ2-1; D not resolved. The CDR3 has 15 residues. V lost 0 bases, J lost 8 bases, and 14 bases lay in between. Germline CDR1 and CDR2: MNHEY and SMNVEV (reference sequence). In nucleotides, the CDR3 is TGTGCCAGCAGTTTATCGTGGGTTAGGTACGATGAGCAGTTCTTC. Its protein product is CASSLSWVRYDEQFF.

Of note for this clonotype: One junction end does not reproduce the germline sequence, and a read error may be involved. This sequence joins TRBV27 and TRBJ1-2; D unclear. The CDR3 is made up of 14 amino acids. Germline V gene sequence: CDR1 MNHEY, CDR2 SMNVEV (reference sequence). The CDR3 protein is CASSPLRDNCGYTF. The CDR3 DNA sequence: TGTGCCAGCAGTCCCCTGAGGGATAACTGTGGCTACACCTTC.

This clonotype came up once. With a much larger clone just one base away, this may be a read error. The chain employs TRBV7-9 and TRBJ2-7; no clear D. CDR3 length: 13 residues. Germline V gene lookup returns CDR1 SEHNR and CDR2 FQNEAQ (reference sequence). CDR3 loop: CASCLSPVNEQYF. CDR3 bases: TGTGCCAGCTGCTTAAGCCCCGTCAACGAGCAGTACTTC.

The V gene is TRBV20-1, the J gene TRBJ1-1; perhaps TRBD1 as D (6 bases). This CDR3 contains 15 residues. CDR1 and CDR2 from the germline V gene are DFQATT and SNEGSKA (reference sequence). Trimming removed 6 bases at V and 2 bases at J, with 19 bases between. The CDR3 region is CSAPGKPGHNTEAFF. DNA for the CDR3: TGCAGTGCACCGGGCAAACCGGGACACAACACTGAAGCTTTCTTT.

This clonotype showed up just a few times. The chain joins TRBV14 to TRBJ2-4; 9 bases map to TRBD1. The V and J ends lost 1 base and 0 bases, in that order; junction bases with no gene match: 13. This CDR3 region has 20 residues. Germline assignment: CDR1 SGHDN and CDR2 FVKESK. CDR3 amino acids: CASSQAWDREGILAKNIQYF. CDR3 in DNA: TGTGCCAGCAGCCAAGCGTGGGACAGGGAAGGGATCCTAGCCAAAAACATTCAGTACTTC.

There are a few counts of this clonotype. The chain employs TRBV18 and TRBJ2-7; D not certain. The germline gives CDR1 KGHSH, CDR2 LQKENI. CDR3 length: 14 residues. V was pared by 3 bases and J by 2 bases, with 11 bases between. CDR3: CASSPDGPTYEQYF. The CDR3 DNA follows: TGTGCCAGCTCACCTGACGGACCGACCTACGAGCAGTACTTC.

This clonotype turned up a few times. The chain recombines TRBV5-1 with TRBJ2-7, with D possibly being TRBD1 (6 bases). Trimming shortened V by 2 bases and J by 2 bases, and 17 bases separated the two germline ends. The germline V gene has CDR1 SGHRS and CDR2 YFSETQ. This CDR3 contains 16 residues. The CDR3: CASSFSGAPSTYEQYF. CDR3 sequence (DNA): TGCGCCAGCAGCTTCTCAGGGGCCCCGTCTACCTACGAGCAGTACTTC.

This clonotype was seen a few times. This chain connects TRBV7-9 to TRBJ2-4; TRBD2 aligns across 7 bases. CDR1 and CDR2 (germline): SEHNR, FQNEAQ (reference sequence). J was trimmed by 2 bases and V by 5 bases; bases with no gene match: 15. The CDR3 covers 18 residues. This CDR3 reads CASSPTGRAGDPKNIQYF. In DNA, the CDR3 is TGTGCCAGCAGCCCTACCGGGCGGGCGGGAGATCCCAAAAACATTCAGTACTTC.

The rearrangement uses TRBV12-5 and TRBJ2-2, with D maybe TRBD2 (6 bases). The V gene lost 6 bases and the J gene lost 6 bases, with 20 bases spanning the gap. The CDR3 has 16 amino acids. Germline V gives CDR1 LGHNT, CDR2 FRNRAP. The CDR3 protein is CASGFPTSLRAGELFF. In nucleotides, the CDR3 is TGTGCTAGTGGGTTCCCCACTAGCCTCCGGGCCGGGGAGCTGTTTTTT.

This chain connects TRBV5-6 to TRBJ2-1; D unclear. CDR1 and CDR2 (germline): SGHDT, YYEEEE. V was cut by 4 bases and J by 0 bases, with 17 bases left in between. This CDR3 is built from 17 residues. Here the CDR3 DNA reads TGTGCCAGCAGCCCAACACCATTATCTAGCTCCTACAATGAGCAGTTCTTC. Encoded protein: CASSPTPLSSSYNEQFF. Looking up the rest from reference TRBV5-6 and TRBJ2-1 gives the full variable domain: DAGVTQSPTHLIKTRGQQVTLRCSPKSGHDTVSWYQQALGQGPQFIFQYYEEEERQRGNFPDRFSGHQFPNYSSELNVNALLLGDSALYLCASSPTPLSSSYNEQFFGPGTRLTVL.

This clonotype has a count of ten or more. The CDR3 bases are TGCAGTGTCGGACTAGGCCCCCTCAGAGAGCAGTATTTT. Amino acids: CSVGLGPLREQYF. V gene TRBV20-1 combines with J gene TRBJ2-3, with 7 bases matching TRBD2. This CDR3 region has 13 residues. The V gene end was trimmed by 7 bases and the J gene end by 11 bases; junction bases not matched to a gene: 15. Germline loops: CDR1 DFQATT, CDR2 SNEGSKA (reference sequence).

This clonotype was counted between two and nine times. The rearrangement joins TRBV7-2 to TRBJ1-1; tentatively, D is TRBD1 (6 bases). Deletions cut 8 bases from V and 8 bases from J, with 21 bases between. In germline, CDR1 is SGHTA, CDR2 FQGNSA. This CDR3 region has 14 residues. CDR3 in DNA: TGTGCCAGCGGCCCGACAGGAGGCCCACCGGAAGCTTTCTTT. This gives the protein CASGPTGGPPEAFF. The complete variable domain, with remaining parts taken from reference TRBV7-2 and TRBJ1-1, reads GAGVSQSPSNKVTEKGKDVELRCDPISGHTALYWYRQSLGQGLEFLIYFQGNSAPDKSGLPSDRFSAERTGGSVSTLTIQRTQQEDSAVYLCASGPTGGPPEAFFGQGTRLTVV.

This clonotype was seen many times. The chain employs TRBV29-1 and TRBJ2-3; 14 bases match TRBD2. Germline assignment: CDR1 SQVTM and CDR2 ANQGSEA. This CDR3 comprises 15 residues. The trim removed 6 bases at V and 1 base at J, leaving 3 bases unmatched. Here the CDR3 reads CSVMGLAGGTDTQYF. In DNA, the CDR3 is TGCAGCGTAATGGGACTAGCGGGAGGCACAGATACGCAGTATTTT.

Ten or more counts support this clonotype. This rearrangement joins TRBV7-9 to TRBJ2-3; 8 positions match TRBD1. Trimming cost V 6 bases and J 2 bases; bases outside gene matches: 10. From germline, CDR1 is SEHNR and CDR2 FQNEAQ (reference sequence). The CDR3 spans 16 residues. CDR3 sequence (DNA): TGTGCCAGCAGTCCGAGACAGGGGCAAACCACAGATACGCAGTATTTT. Translating it yields CASSPRQGQTTDTQYF. Full variable domain (remainder filled in from reference TRBV7-9 and TRBJ2-3): DTGVSQNPRHKITKRGQNVTFRCDPISEHNRLYWYRQTLGQGPEFLTYFQNEAQLEKSRLLSDRFSAERPKGSFSTLEIQRTEQGDSAMYLCASSPRQGQTTDTQYFGPGTRLTVL.

This clonotype turned up a few times. V usage is TRBV3-1 and J usage is TRBJ2-5; 8 bases map to TRBD2. The CDR3 totals 17 residues. CDR1 and CDR2 (germline): LGHDT, YNNKEL (reference sequence). After removal of 4 bases from V and 4 bases from J, the junction contained 14 bases not matched to a gene. The CDR3 DNA is TGTGCCAGCAGCCCGAGGACTAGCACAACGTCAGGAGAGACCCAGTACTTC. Protein sequence: CASSPRTSTTSGETQYF.